The source of this T cell receptor beta chain is a study of regulatory T cells in long-lasting Graves disease. This clonotype was observed a handful of times. Germline CDR1 SGHKS, CDR2 YYEKEE (reference sequence). V lost 0 bases, J lost 8 bases, and 9 bases stayed unmatched. The CDR3 sequence is 15 residues long. Investigators prepared the TCR beta libraries by applying iRepertoire HTBI primers and Arm-PCR of CDR3 regions. TCRdb re-called the multiplex PCR reads with MiXCR, one entry per CDR3 protein. This table has 300,000 to 400,000 distinct CDR3 sequences, over 15% appearing once. As to time point: newly diagnosed GD, antithyroid drugs for less than 3 months. There was RNA extracted from PBMCs, and the TCR library was made from it. EDTA tubes were used for drawing nine milliliters of peripheral blood. A further study also used this sample, focusing on T cells in Graves' hyperthyroidism and ophthalmopathy. Per that study: RT-PCR in the first round (using the HTBI primer set) targeted the TCR CDR3.

This chain connects TRBV5-5 to TRBJ1-2; 8 bases fit TRBD1. This receptor was taken from a man aged 35 to 55 with Graves disease. The sequencing here drew on peripheral blood mononuclear cells (PBMCs), taken at new diagnosis, from a patient treated with antithyroid drugs. CDR3 in DNA: TGTGCCAGCAGCTTGGACGTACAGGGGGTAGAGGGCTACACCTTC. It is translated as CASSLDVQGVEGYTF.